These T cell receptor beta chains were read from a single sample in a study of blood T cells in healthy people across ages. A single record per CDR3 protein comes from TCRdb applying MiXCR to the 5' RACE reads. In the table there are about 800,000 distinct CDR3 sequences, around a quarter of which are singletons. Another study also made use of these data, one on T cells of mothers and their children.

The sequenced material came from blood. The source is a boy aged 5-17 years in good health. The CDR3 runs from the conserved cysteine through the conserved F or W. D genes are given only for firm matches. Clone sizes are given selectively: once, few, many, or a class where the clone is expanded.

size	D	J	V	CDR3	DNA
-	-	TRBJ1-2	TRBV12-3/TRBV12-4	CASSYAGAYGYTF	TGTGCCAGCAGCTATGCCGGGGCCTATGGCTACACCTTC
few	-	TRBJ2-5	TRBV27	CASSLFLAAETQYF	TGTGCCAGCAGTTTATTCCTAGCAGCGGAGACCCAGTACTTC
few	-	TRBJ2-3	TRBV5-1	CASSPWTGNTDTQYF	TGCGCCAGCAGCCCCTGGACGGGGAACACAGATACGCAGTATTTT
few	TRBD2	TRBJ2-7	TRBV3-1	CASSQGGYGQYF	TGTGCCAGCAGCCAGGGGGGGTACGGGCAGTACTTC
-	TRBD2	TRBJ2-5	TRBV15	CATSRKNIRLAGENEQYF	TGTGCCACCAGCAGGAAAAACATCAGACTAGCGGGAGAAAATGAGCAGTACTTC
few	-	TRBJ1-1	TRBV6-6	CASKDIYGAFF	TGTGCCAGCAAGGACATCTACGGAGCTTTCTTT
-	TRBD1	TRBJ2-5	TRBV6-2/TRBV6-3	CASSDDRVKGETQYF	TGTGCCAGCAGCGACGACAGGGTTAAGGGGGAGACCCAGTACTTC
few	-	TRBJ2-5	TRBV28	CASSFRSIGEGETQYF	TGTGCCAGCAGTTTTCGGTCTATAGGGGAAGGGGAGACCCAGTACTTC
-	-	TRBJ2-3	TRBV5-5	CASSLGLLGGGTDTQYF	TGTGCCAGCAGCTTGGGACTCCTCGGCGGTGGCACAGATACGCAGTATTTT
-	-	TRBJ1-2	TRBV28	CASSSPLVAGDMGWGNYGYTF	TGTGCCAGCAGCTCGCCCTTGGTGGCAGGGGACATGGGGTGGGGTAACTATGGCTACACCTTC
-	TRBD1	TRBJ1-4	TRBV6-2/TRBV6-3	CASSPSTGVDEKLFF	TGTGCCAGCAGCCCAAGCACAGGGGTGGATGAAAAACTGTTTTTT
few	-	TRBJ1-2	TRBV7-9	CASSSTGFRSYGYTF	TGTGCCAGCAGCTCTACAGGGTTTCGGTCCTATGGCTACACCTTC
few	TRBD1	TRBJ2-2	TRBV6-6	CASSSGQANTGELFF	TGTGCCAGCAGTTCCGGACAGGCCAACACCGGGGAGCTGTTTTTT
-	-	TRBJ1-2	TRBV12-3/TRBV12-4	CASSFSAHYGYTF	TGTGCCAGCAGTTTCTCGGCCCATTATGGCTACACCTTC
few	-	TRBJ2-7	TRBV9	CASSPSPGAYLEQYF	TGTGCCAGCAGCCCCAGCCCGGGAGCCTACTTGGAGCAGTACTTC
-	-	TRBJ2-7	TRBV20-1	CSASDTMEVYEQYF	TGCAGTGCTAGTGACACCATGGAGGTCTACGAGCAGTACTTC
many	-	TRBJ2-7	TRBV28	CASSLQTYEQYF	TGTGCCAGCAGTTTACAGACCTACGAGCAGTACTTC
few	TRBD2	TRBJ2-7	TRBV2	CASTPGLAGVPGGQQYF	TGTGCCAGCACCCCGGGACTAGCGGGGGTTCCCGGAGGACAGCAGTACTTC
-	TRBD1	TRBJ2-1	TRBV5-6	CASSPDRSNEQFF	TGTGCCAGCAGTCCGGACAGGAGCAATGAGCAGTTCTTC
-	TRBD1	TRBJ1-1	TRBV2	CAGQGLGGTEAFF	TGTGCCGGACAGGGGTTGGGTGGCACTGAAGCTTTCTTT
few	TRBD2	TRBJ2-7	TRBV6-5	CASSHSPSGIYEQYF	TGTGCCAGCAGTCACTCTCCTAGCGGGATATACGAGCAGTACTTC
few	TRBD1	TRBJ1-5	TRBV6-1	CASPRTGKSNQPQHF	TGTGCCAGTCCTAGGACAGGGAAGAGCAATCAGCCCCAGCATTTT
-	TRBD1	TRBJ1-6	TRBV7-3	CASSFTGGNSPLHF	TGTGCCAGCAGCTTCACAGGGGGGAATTCACCCCTCCACTTT
few	TRBD2	TRBJ2-1	TRBV7-9	CASSQQTSGGYHNEQFF	TGTGCCAGCAGCCAACAGACTAGCGGGGGGTATCACAATGAGCAGTTCTTC
-	-	TRBJ1-1	TRBV20-1	CSAPPRGGTGTEAFF	TGCAGTGCTCCTCCCCGGGGAGGAACTGGGACTGAAGCTTTCTTT
-	-	TRBJ1-2	TRBV29-1	CSVGGLYGYTF	TGCAGCGTTGGAGGGCTCTATGGCTACACCTTC
many	-	TRBJ2-1	TRBV15	CATAVRDGHYNEQFF	TGTGCCACCGCTGTTAGGGACGGCCACTACAATGAGCAGTTCTTC
few	-	TRBJ2-1	TRBV4-3	CASSQESGGIYNEQFF	TGCGCCAGCAGCCAAGAGTCCGGGGGAATCTACAATGAGCAGTTCTTC
-	-	TRBJ1-2	TRBV29-1	CSVEFPGPTNYGYTF	TGCAGCGTTGAATTTCCGGGACCAACTAACTATGGCTACACCTTC